Included here is one T cell receptor beta chain sequence, with context. Each CDR3 protein is one row after TCRdb ran MiXCR on the RT-PCR reads. The sample yields approximately 570,000 distinct CDR3 sequences, approximately 7.7% seen once. Trimming at V came to 5 bases and at J to 3 bases, leaving 17 bases not matched to a gene. Germline values: CDR1 DFQATT, CDR2 SNEGSKA (reference sequence). This CDR3 spans 18 amino acids. This specimen comes from a study of response to subunit inactivated influenza vaccine. This specimen was PBMCs from blood, taken roughly 24 months after vaccination. The rearrangement joins TRBV20-1 to TRBJ1-2, with 11 bases that match TRBD1. This TCR derives from a man between 50 and 75 years old who received an inactivated influenza vaccine. CDR3 nucleotide sequence: TGCAGTGCTCTAACTAAGGGGACAGGGGGGATGGACTACTATGGCTACACCTTC. It yields the protein CSALTKGTGGMDYYGYTF.